This T cell receptor (beta chain) derives from a study of cytomegalovirus exposure and HLA in healthy donors. Study-wide results and caveats: Immune exposure information comprised only CMV serostatus. Rare TCR sequences dominated, though some public TCRs recurred in many donors. Several of the most significant clusters were apparently associated with common viral pathogens in a later analysis.

PCR involved 60 Vbeta and 13 Jbeta primers. Assay: immunoSEQ multiplex PCR; the TCRdb copy retains only in-frame clones and omits some. The data contain over 110,000 clones, less than 80% of them singletons. Details on this clone: Its cognate antigen is unknown.

V was trimmed by 3 bases and J by 6 bases, leaving 11 bases between them. The CDR3 is 14 amino acids. CDR1 and CDR2 (germline): SNHLY, FYNNEI. The J gene is TRBJ1-4, the V gene TRBV2; maybe TRBD1 (6 bases). This clonotype was obtained from a woman aged 45-65 years in good health and CMV-seropositive. Sequencing input: PBMCs. Here the CDR3 reads CASSDGGLDEKLFF. The CDR3 nucleotides are TGTGCCAGCAGTGACGGGGGGCTGGATGAAAAACTGTTTTTT.